One T cell receptor (beta chain) is described in this entry. Its antigen is not known. Libraries were prepared by immunoSEQ multiplex PCR; TCRdb keeps only in-frame clonotypes and omits some of them. In the table there are more than 95,000 clones, around nine tenths of which are singletons. The CDR3 covers 15 residues. The study drew the donors from its approximately 110-subject validation cohort, separate from the 666-subject first cohort. This specimen belongs to a study of cytomegalovirus exposure and HLA in healthy donors. Findings and limits, study-wide: Most sequenced TCRs were rare (though some public TCRs occurred in many donors). Reports described diagnosis of cytomegalovirus status by the classifier as highly specific and sensitive.

The chain uses TRBV21-1 and TRBJ2-7; the listed D gene, TRBD1, was not tested against the DNA. TRBV21-1 is labeled a pseudogene. The sample consisted of PBMCs. The sequence came from a woman aged 18-30 years in good health and CMV-seronegative. CDR3 coding DNA: TGTGCCAGCAGCACGAGACAGCGTATATCCTACGAGCAGTACTTC. As protein: CASSTRQRISYEQYF.